Each of the 27 T cell receptor beta chains below was sequenced from the same sample in a study of cytomegalovirus exposure and HLA in healthy donors. PCR employed 60 Vbeta and 13 Jbeta primers. Generated by immunoSEQ multiplex PCR, the TCRdb table keeps only in-frame clones and is missing some. The repertoire holds fewer than 150,000 clones, with approximately 80% as singletons. The sample comprised PBMCs. Every receptor here comes from a man aged 50-59 years in good health and CMV-seronegative.

This chain links TRBV5-6 with TRBJ2-2; TRBD2 aligns across 7 bases. The germline gives CDR1 SGHDT, CDR2 YYEEEE. This CDR3 is built from 17 residues. V was clipped by 2 bases and J by 4 bases; unmatched bases: 11. CDR3 loop: CASSFGTAGTGTGELFF. For the CDR3, the DNA is TGTGCCAGCAGCTTTGGTACAGCGGGGACGGGCACCGGGGAGCTGTTTTTT.

The V call is TRBV5-1, the J call TRBJ2-1, with 10 bases fitting TRBD2. The CDR3 has 14 residues. V trimming: 0 bases; J trimming: 7 bases; junction bases outside the gene matches: 1. Germline loops: CDR1 SGHRS, CDR2 YFSETQ. CDR3: CASSLGTSGNEQFF. Written as DNA, the CDR3 is TGCGCCAGCAGCTTGGGGACTAGCGGTAATGAGCAGTTCTTC.

CDR3 loop: CATSREARAQGAAYNEQFF. The CDR3 nucleotides read TGTGCCACCAGCAGAGAGGCCCGAGCCCAGGGGGCGGCCTACAATGAGCAGTTCTTC. The chain uses TRBV15 and TRBJ2-1, with 8 bases aligning to TRBD1. After removal of 0 bases from V and 2 bases from J, the junction contained 12 bases not matched to a gene. This CDR3 has 19 residues. Germline V gene lookup returns CDR1 LNHNV and CDR2 YYDKDF (reference sequence).

This sequence joins TRBV10-3 and TRBJ2-3; 8 bases are a match to TRBD1. The CDR3 is made up of 15 amino acids. CDR1 and CDR2 from the germline V gene are ENHRY and SYGVKD. Unmatched junction bases numbered 5, after V lost 6 bases and J lost 0 bases. CDR3 residues: CAIRDRVRSTDTQYF. For the CDR3, the DNA is TGTGCCATCAGGGACAGGGTAAGAAGCACAGATACGCAGTATTTT.

The chain couples TRBV30 to TRBJ1-2; no reliable D call. The CDR3 loop spans 11 amino acids. Germline-derived CDR1 and CDR2 are GTSNPN and SVGIG (reference sequence). Trimming shortened V by 2 bases and J by 7 bases, and 8 bases separated the two germline ends. CDR3: CAWSSGGGYTF. The CDR3 nucleotides are TGTGCCTGGAGTAGCGGAGGTGGCTACACCTTC. The full variable domain, in which reference TRBV30 and TRBJ1-2 provide the parts outside the CDR3, is SQTIHQWPATLVQPVGSPLSLECTVEGTSNPNLYWYRQAAGRGLQLLFYSVGIGQISSEVPQNLSASRPQDRQFILSSKKLLLSDSGFYLCAWSSGGGYTFGSGTRLTVV.

The chain combines TRBV11-2 with TRBJ1-1, with D unclear. V gave up 3 bases and J gave up 4 bases, with 15 bases separating them. The germline V gene encodes CDR1 SGHAT and CDR2 FQNNGV. This CDR3 region has 15 residues. The CDR3 DNA is TGTGCCAGCAGCTTGGAGGACCTGTGGAGCACTGAAGCTTTCTTT. This sequence encodes CASSLEDLWSTEAFF.

The rearrangement uses TRBV4-3 and TRBJ2-1; 7 nucleotides align to TRBD2. CDR3 length: 14 amino acids. CDR1 is LGHNA, CDR2 YSLEER, per germline. V lost 5 bases and J lost 7; bases outside the gene matches: 8. The CDR3 loop reads CASSAQRDRNEQFF. Here the CDR3 DNA reads TGCGCCAGCAGCGCCCAGCGGGACCGGAATGAGCAGTTCTTC.

The table lists this clone with a few counts. The rearrangement links TRBV7-2 to TRBJ2-3; TRBD2 is a possible D gene (5 bases). V was clipped by 4 bases and J by 2 bases, with 10 bases between them. This CDR3 contains 14 residues. Germline V gives CDR1 SGHTA, CDR2 FQGNSA. This chain's CDR3 is CASSSGLITDTQYF. The CDR3 DNA follows: TGTGCCAGCAGCTCAGGACTGATCACAGATACGCAGTATTTT.

The rearrangement links TRBV28 to TRBJ1-5; D may be TRBD1 (6 bases). The CDR3 extends over 14 amino acids. Trimming removed 7 bases from V and 6 bases from J, with 16 bases in between. CDR1 and CDR2 from the germline V gene are MDHEN and SYDVKM. The CDR3 loop is CASNSGVGGQPQHF. As DNA, the CDR3 is TGTGCCAGCAACTCAGGGGTTGGGGGTCAGCCCCAGCATTTT.

A single count supports this clone. The chain is built from TRBV7-2 and TRBJ2-5, with TRBD2 matching 8 bases. The CDR3 contains 15 residues. V was clipped by 5 bases and J by 2 bases; unmatched bases: 7. Germline V gives CDR1 SGHTA, CDR2 FQGNSA. CDR3 region: CASSKNSGEQETQYF. In DNA, the CDR3 is TGTGCCAGCAGCAAAAATAGCGGGGAACAAGAGACCCAGTACTTC.

The J gene is TRBJ2-7, the V gene TRBV27; 10 positions match TRBD2. Looked up from germline, CDR1 is MNHEY and CDR2 is SMNVEV (reference sequence). Trimming at V came to 6 bases and at J to 3 bases, leaving 8 bases not matched to a gene. The length of the CDR3 is 15 residues. CDR3 region: CASSELAGGFYEQYF. As DNA, the CDR3 is TGTGCCAGCAGCGAATTAGCGGGGGGATTCTACGAGCAGTACTTC.

The J gene is TRBJ1-2, the V gene TRBV7-8; unclear D gene. This CDR3 is 12 amino acids long. V lost 5 bases, J lost 7 bases, and 11 bases lay in between. Germline CDR1 reads SGHVS; CDR2 reads FQNEAQ. CDR3 sequence (DNA): TGTGCCAGCAGCCCAGGTGGATGTGGCTACACCTTC. Amino acid sequence: CASSPGGCGYTF. Variable domain in full (rest from reference TRBV7-8 and TRBJ1-2): GAGVSQSPRYKVAKRGQDVALRCDPISGHVSLFWYQQALGQGPEFLTYFQNEAQLDKSGLPSDRFFAERPEGSVSTLKIQRTQQEDSAVYLCASSPGGCGYTFGSGTRLTVV.

The V and J genes are TRBV29-1 and TRBJ1-2, with D perhaps TRBD1 (6 bases). Per germline, CDR1 SQVTM and CDR2 ANQGSEA. CDR3 length: 12 amino acids. V lost 3 bases to trimming and J lost 6 bases, with 11 bases between them. The CDR3 region has the DNA TGCAGCGTTGATACAGGACAGAATGGCTACACCTTC. Protein product: CSVDTGQNGYTF.

The chain links TRBV5-4 to TRBJ2-7; 12 nucleotides match TRBD2. The CDR3 is 13 amino acids. The V gene's germline CDR1 is SGHNT and CDR2 YYREEE (reference sequence). V lost 4 bases to trimming and J lost 5 bases; unmatched junction nucleotides: 1. The CDR3 DNA reads as TGTGCCAGCAGCCTAGCGGGAGGGCACGAGCAGTACTTC. It is translated as CASSLAGGHEQYF.

The chain has TRBV27 and TRBJ2-2; TRBD2 is a possible D gene (5 bases). The CDR3 is 18 residues long. The V gene's germline CDR1 is MNHEY and CDR2 SMNVEV (reference sequence). The germline V and J ends were trimmed by 7 bases and 2 bases, with 23 bases remaining between them. CDR3 coding DNA: TGTGCCAGCATTCCAAGTGGGGTGAAGAGGGTTAACACCGGGGAGCTGTTTTTT. Translating gives CASIPSGVKRVNTGELFF.

This clone was counted between two and nine times. V gene TRBV29-1 combines with J gene TRBJ2-2; D is perhaps TRBD2 (6 bases). Germline lookup yields CDR1 SQVTM and CDR2 ANQGSEA. V was trimmed by 4 bases and J by 0 bases, leaving 12 bases between them. The CDR3 is made up of 15 amino acids. CDR3 nucleotide sequence: TGCAGCGTTGGCCCTAGCGTCACGAACACCGGGGAGCTGTTTTTT. Translated: CSVGPSVTNTGELFF.

The CDR3 DNA is TGTGCCAGCAGCAACAGGGGGGTCTCCTACGAGCAGTACTTC. Protein: CASSNRGVSYEQYF. V and J are TRBV5-4 and TRBJ2-7; TRBD1 agrees at 8 bases. There are 14 residues in the CDR3. Per the germline V gene, CDR1 is SGHNT and CDR2 is YYREEE (reference sequence). The V and J ends lost 4 bases and 0 bases, in that order; junction bases with no gene match: 3.

This chain uses TRBV7-2 with TRBJ1-2, with unresolved D. Germline-derived CDR1 and CDR2 are SGHTA and FQGNSA. The V end lost 2 bases, the J end lost 3 bases, and 13 bases lay between the germline ends. The CDR3 loop spans 15 amino acids. CDR3: CASSLIGRDYYGYTF. DNA for the CDR3: TGTGCCAGCAGCTTAATCGGGAGGGATTACTATGGCTACACCTTC.

On this clone: A read error may account for a junction end that differs from germline. This sequence joins TRBV6-6 and TRBJ2-5; possibly TRBD2 for D (6 bases). The CDR3 is 12 amino acids. Germline loops: CDR1 MNHNY, CDR2 SVGAGI (reference sequence). The CDR3 DNA is TGTGCCAGCAGCCGGCGGAGGGTGGCACCACACTTC. This gives the protein CASSRRRVAPHF.

The CDR3 sequence: CASSFVEEKLFF. The CDR3 nucleotides read TGTGCCAGCAGCTTCGTGGAGGAAAAACTGTTTTTT. The chain couples TRBV11-2 to TRBJ1-4, with D unresolved. This CDR3 is 12 amino acids long. V was clipped by 3 bases and J by 8 bases, with 7 bases between them. Germline CDR1 SGHAT, CDR2 FQNNGV.

The chain links TRBV9 to TRBJ2-1; 8 bases map to TRBD1. Germline V CDR1 and CDR2: SGDLS, YYNGEE. There are 15 residues in the CDR3. J was trimmed by 7 bases and V by 0 bases; bases with no gene match: 6. The CDR3 reads CASSVVAGGWNEQFF. The DNA for the CDR3 is TGTGCCAGCAGCGTAGTGGCAGGGGGCTGGAATGAGCAGTTCTTC.

Comments on this clone: Other DNA variants within this sample encode the same CDR3. The chain uses TRBV6-5 and TRBJ1-4; 7 bases are shared with TRBD1. Germline V lookup: CDR1 MNHEY, CDR2 SVGAGI. The CDR3 has 15 residues. Losses at the gene ends were 0 bases for V and 3 bases for J; bases not matched to a gene: 1. The CDR3 here is CASSYSDRANEKLFF. CDR3 nucleotide sequence: TGTGCCAGCAGTTACTCTGACAGGGCTAATGAAAAACTGTTTTTT.

The CDR3 protein is CASSQRETSGPTDTQYF. The DNA of the CDR3 is TGTGCCAGCAGCCAAAGGGAGACTAGCGGTCCCACAGATACGCAGTATTTT. The chain couples TRBV4-2 to TRBJ2-3; 9 nucleotides align to TRBD2. The CDR3 is made up of 17 amino acids. The germline gives CDR1 LGHNA, CDR2 YNFKEQ. V was pared by 2 bases and J by 2 bases, with 8 bases of the junction left unmatched.

There are a few counts of this clone. This sequence joins TRBV7-7 and TRBJ2-2, with TRBD1 matching over 8 bases. Trimming took 3 bases from V and 1 from J; bases not matched to a gene: 4. The CDR3 runs 16 residues. The germline CDR1 and CDR2 sequences are SSHAT and FNYEAQ (reference sequence). The CDR3 DNA sequence: TGTGCCAGCAGCTTGGACAGGGTGCAGAACACCGGGGAGCTGTTTTTT. Translating gives CASSLDRVQNTGELFF.

The genes are TRBV5-1 and TRBJ1-5; 7 bases are a match to TRBD1. CDR3 length: 15 residues. CDR1 is SGHRS, CDR2 YFSETQ, per germline. With 0 bases clipped from V and 0 bases from J, the junction kept 0 bases outside the gene matches. CDR3: CASSLGTGSNQPQHF. The CDR3 region has the DNA TGCGCCAGCAGCTTGGGGACAGGTAGCAATCAGCCCCAGCATTTT.

The genes are TRBV7-2 and TRBJ2-1; 11 bases line up with TRBD2. Germline lookup yields CDR1 SGHTA and CDR2 FQGNSA. The CDR3 covers 16 residues. V lost 2 bases, J lost 9 bases, and 9 bases stayed unmatched. In nucleotides, the CDR3 is TGTGCCAGCAGCTTACTAGCGGGAGGCATTAAGGTTGAGCAGTTCTTC. This encodes CASSLLAGGIKVEQFF.

On this clone itself: The germline gene is not matched at one end of the junction; a read error may be the cause. This chain joins TRBV5-6 and TRBJ1-1; D is ambiguous. This CDR3 region has 14 residues. Germline CDR1 is SGHDT and CDR2 is YYEEEE. The CDR3, as DNA: TGTGCCAGCAGCTCGCCCCGGGTGAACCCTGAAGCTTTCTTT. Its translation: CASSSPRVNPEAFF.